This T cell receptor (beta chain) derives from a study of cytomegalovirus exposure and HLA in healthy donors. This clone was seen just once. Antigen unknown. Study results and limitations: Cytomegalovirus association was listed for around 170 TCR beta chains. In vitro data verified three CMV-associated chains as specific for CMV antigens.

The ends were cut back, 6 bases at V and 3 bases at J, with 9 bases in the middle. There are 13 residues in the CDR3. Germline lookup yields CDR1 SSHAT and CDR2 FNYEAQ (reference sequence). Sequencing was performed with immunoSEQ multiplex PCR; in TCRdb, only in-frame clones are kept and a portion is missing. The sample yields 150,000 to 180,000 clones, approximately 86% seen once. The validation cohort, a group of under 150 subjects, included the donors and was separate from the roughly 700-subject first cohort. Sample: PBMCs. The genes are TRBV7-7 and TRBJ1-5; D is perhaps TRBD1 (5 bases). The TCR sequence derives from a human donor in good health. This CDR3 reads CASSSGLNQPQHF. The CDR3 nucleotides are TGTGCCAGCAGTTCAGGGCTCAATCAGCCCCAGCATTTT.